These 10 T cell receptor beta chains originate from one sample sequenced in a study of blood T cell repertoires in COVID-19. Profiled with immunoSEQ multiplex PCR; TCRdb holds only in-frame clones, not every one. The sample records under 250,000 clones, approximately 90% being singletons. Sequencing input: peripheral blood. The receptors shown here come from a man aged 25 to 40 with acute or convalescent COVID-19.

The CDR3 nucleotides are TGTGCCAGCAGTAGGAGTAGTGGCAATCAGCCCCAGCATTTT. It is translated as CASSRSSGNQPQHF. The rearrangement links TRBV2 to TRBJ1-5; D unresolved. The V end was cut by 5 bases, the J end by 2 bases, with 10 bases between. Germline V gene lookup returns CDR1 SNHLY and CDR2 FYNNEI. The CDR3 covers 14 residues.

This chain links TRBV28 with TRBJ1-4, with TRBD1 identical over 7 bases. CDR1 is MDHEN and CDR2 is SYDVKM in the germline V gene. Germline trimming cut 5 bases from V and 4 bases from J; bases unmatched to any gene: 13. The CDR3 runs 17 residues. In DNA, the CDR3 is TGTGCCAGCAGTACAAGGACCGGGACAGAAGTTAATGAAAAACTGTTTTTT. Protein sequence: CASSTRTGTEVNEKLFF. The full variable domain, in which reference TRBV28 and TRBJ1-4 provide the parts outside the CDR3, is DVKVTQSSRYLVKRTGEKVFLECVQDMDHENMFWYRQDPGLGLRLIYFSYDVKMKEKGDIPEGYSVSREKKERFSLILESASTNQTSMYLCASSTRTGTEVNEKLFFGSGTQLSVL.

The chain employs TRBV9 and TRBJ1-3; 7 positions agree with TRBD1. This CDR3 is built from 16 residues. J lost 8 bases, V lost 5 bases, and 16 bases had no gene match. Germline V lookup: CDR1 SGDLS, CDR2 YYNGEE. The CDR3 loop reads CASRRGGQAVGDTIYF. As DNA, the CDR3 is TGTGCCAGCAGGAGGGGAGGACAGGCGGTAGGAGACACCATATATTTT.

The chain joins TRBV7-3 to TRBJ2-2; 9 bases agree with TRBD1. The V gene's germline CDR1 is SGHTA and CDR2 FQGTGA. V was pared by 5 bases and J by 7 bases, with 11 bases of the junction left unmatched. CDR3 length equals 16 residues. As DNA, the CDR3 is TGTGCCAGCAGCCATCCGGGACAGGGTAAAGGCGGGGAGCTGTTTTTT. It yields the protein CASSHPGQGKGGELFF.

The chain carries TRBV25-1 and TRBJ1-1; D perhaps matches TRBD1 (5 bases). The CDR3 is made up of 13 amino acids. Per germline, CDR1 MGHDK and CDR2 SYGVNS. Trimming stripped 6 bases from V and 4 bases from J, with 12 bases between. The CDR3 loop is CASRVGGGTEAFF. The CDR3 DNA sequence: TGTGCCAGCAGAGTCGGGGGAGGCACTGAAGCTTTCTTT.

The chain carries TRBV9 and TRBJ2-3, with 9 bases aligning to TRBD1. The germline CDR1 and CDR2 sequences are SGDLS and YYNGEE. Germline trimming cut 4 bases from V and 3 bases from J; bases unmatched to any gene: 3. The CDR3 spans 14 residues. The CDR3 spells CASSQGQGTDTQYF. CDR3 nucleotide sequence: TGTGCCAGCAGCCAGGGACAGGGAACAGATACGCAGTATTTT.

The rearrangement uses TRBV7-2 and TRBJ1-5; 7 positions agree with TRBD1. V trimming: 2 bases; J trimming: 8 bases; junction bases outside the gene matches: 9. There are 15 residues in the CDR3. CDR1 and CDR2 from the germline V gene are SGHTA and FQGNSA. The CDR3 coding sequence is TGTGCCAGCAGCTTAACCCCGGGACAGAGGGAGCCCCAGCATTTT. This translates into CASSLTPGQREPQHF.

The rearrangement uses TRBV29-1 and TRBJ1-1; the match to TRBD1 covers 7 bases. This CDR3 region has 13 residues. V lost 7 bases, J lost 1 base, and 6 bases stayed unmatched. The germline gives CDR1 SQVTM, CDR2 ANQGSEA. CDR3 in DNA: TGCAGCGGAGGGGGCCGAACGAACACTGAAGCTTTCTTT. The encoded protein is CSGGGRTNTEAFF.

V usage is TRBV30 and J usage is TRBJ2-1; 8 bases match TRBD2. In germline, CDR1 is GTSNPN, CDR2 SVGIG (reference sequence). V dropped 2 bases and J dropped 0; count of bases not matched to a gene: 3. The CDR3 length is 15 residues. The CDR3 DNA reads TGTGCCTGGAGTCCAGGGACTAGCTCCTACAATGAGCAGTTCTTC. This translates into CAWSPGTSSYNEQFF.

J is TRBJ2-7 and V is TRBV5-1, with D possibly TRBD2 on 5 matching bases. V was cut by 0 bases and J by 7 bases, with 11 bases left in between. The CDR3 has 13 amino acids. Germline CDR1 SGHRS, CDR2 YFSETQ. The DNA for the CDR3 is TGCGCCAGCAGCTTGGCGGCCAGAGGGGAGCAGTACTTC. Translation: CASSLAARGEQYF.